This TCR beta chain was documented in a study of esophageal squamous cell carcinoma under preoperative chemotherapy. Findings and caveats of the study: Chemotherapy was followed by significantly higher TCR diversity in peripheral T cells only, not tumor-infiltrating lymphocytes.

As regards this clonotype: Its antigen is not known.

Time point defined: after preoperative PTX-NDP chemotherapy. The V gene's germline CDR1 is SGHNT and CDR2 YENEEA. CDR3 size: 16 residues. V lost 1 base and J 1 base, leaving 13 bases between the germline ends. TCRdb called the PCR reads again in MiXCR, with one record for every CDR3 protein. Of 34,000 or so distinct CDR3 sequences in the sample, approximately 55% were seen once. The chain links TRBV11-3 to TRBJ2-5; TRBD1 is a possible D gene (5 bases). This sequence was found in a human donor with esophageal squamous cell carcinoma. The donor label of this sample is uncertain. Sampling was conducted from a patient given preoperative chemotherapy. CDR3 nucleotide sequence: TGTGCCAGCAGCTTAGCCGGTGGACAACGCCAAGAGACCCAGTACTTC. This encodes CASSLAGGQRQETQYF. Drawing the rest from reference TRBV11-3 and TRBJ2-5, the complete variable domain is EAGVVQSPRYKIIEKKQPVAFWCNPISGHNTLYWYLQNLGQGPELLIRYENEEAVDDSQLPKDRFSAERLKGVDSTLKIQPAELGDSAVYLCASSLAGGQRQETQYFGPGTRLLVL.